The 12 T cell receptor beta chains presented below share a single source sample, sequenced in a study of memory CD4+ T cells and cytomegalovirus serostatus. Single viable CD3+CD4+CD8-CD45RO+ cells were sorted as the memory CD4+ T cells. The data were produced by immunoSEQ multiplex PCR, yet TCRdb's version contains in-frame clones alone and is incomplete. The sample has roughly 28,000 clones; around 75% are singletons. Sequencing used memory CD4+ T cells from blood. These TCRs come from an adult in good health and CMV-seronegative.

This clone was seen only once. The chain recombines TRBV7-2 with TRBJ2-7; 7 bases are shared with TRBD2. The germline V gene encodes CDR1 SGHTA and CDR2 FQGNSA. With V trimmed by 5 bases and J by 4 bases, 5 bases remained unmatched. The CDR3 consists of 13 residues. CDR3 sequence reads: CASSRGLGYEQYF. The CDR3 DNA reads as TGTGCCAGCAGCCGCGGACTAGGTTACGAGCAGTACTTC.

The V and J genes are TRBV12-5 and TRBJ1-6, with 10 bases lining up with TRBD1. CDR1 is LGHNT, CDR2 FRNRAP, per germline. V was clipped by 6 bases and J by 7 bases; unmatched bases: 12. This CDR3 comprises 17 residues. CDR3 protein: CASGLKTTGQGNSPLHF. Here the CDR3 DNA reads TGTGCTAGTGGCCTCAAGACCACGGGACAGGGGAATTCACCCCTCCACTTT. The full variable domain, completed using reference TRBV12-5 and TRBJ1-6, is DARVTQTPRHKVTEMGQEVTMRCQPILGHNTVFWYRQTMMQGLELLAYFRNRAPLDDSGMPKDRFSAEMPDATLATLKIQPSEPRDSAVYFCASGLKTTGQGNSPLHFGNGTRLTVT.

The CDR3 here is CASSYIENTEAFF. The CDR3 bases are TGTGCCAGCAGCTATATAGAGAACACTGAAGCTTTCTTT. The gene calls are TRBV5-4 and TRBJ1-1; D is unresolved. V was shortened by 3 bases and J by 1 base, with 7 bases between the two germline ends. The germline CDR1 and CDR2 sequences are SGHNT and YYREEE (reference sequence). The CDR3 length is 13 residues.

This clone has only a few counts. The gene calls are TRBV2 and TRBJ1-1; no clear D gene. The V end was cut by 6 bases, the J end by 3 bases, with 11 bases between. The germline V gene has CDR1 SNHLY and CDR2 FYNNEI. The CDR3 length is 13 residues. The CDR3 sequence: CASRPSRDTEAFF. CDR3 DNA sequence: TGTGCCAGCAGGCCCTCTCGGGACACTGAAGCTTTCTTT.

The sample holds a few counts of this clone. V and J are TRBV7-8 and TRBJ1-1, with TRBD1 as a possible D gene (5 bases). The germline CDR1 and CDR2 sequences are SGHVS and FQNEAQ. The CDR3 loop spans 14 amino acids. Trimming left V 5 bases short and J 4 bases short, with 14 bases between. CDR3 DNA sequence: TGTGCCAGCAGCGAAGGGGATTGGGGCACTGAAGCTTTCTTT. Protein: CASSEGDWGTEAFF.

The sample holds a few counts of this clone. The chain uses TRBV2 and TRBJ2-2, with 9 bases fitting TRBD1. After removal of 0 bases from V and 6 bases from J, the junction contained 2 bases not matched to a gene. Germline V CDR1 and CDR2: SNHLY, FYNNEI. The CDR3 contains 15 residues. The CDR3 DNA is TGTGCCAGCAGTGAAGCGGGACAGGGTTCCGGGGAGCTGTTTTTT. Protein: CASSEAGQGSGELFF.

The chain links TRBV9 to TRBJ2-3; 9 bases are shared with TRBD2. The CDR3 length is 19 residues. Trimming at V came to 0 bases and at J to 1 base, leaving 12 bases not matched to a gene. Germline lookup yields CDR1 SGDLS and CDR2 YYNGEE. The CDR3 is CASSVEEGSGGRGTDTQYF. The CDR3, as DNA: TGTGCCAGCAGCGTAGAGGAAGGTAGCGGGGGTAGGGGCACAGATACGCAGTATTTT.

This clone was counted a few times. The genes are TRBV28 and TRBJ1-1; D ambiguous. V was clipped by 5 bases and J by 1 base, with 5 bases between them. Germline V gene sequence: CDR1 MDHEN, CDR2 SYDVKM. The CDR3 runs to 12 residues. This CDR3 reads CASSLKNTEAFF. The CDR3, as DNA: TGTGCCAGCAGTCTGAAGAACACTGAAGCTTTCTTT. Using reference TRBV28 and TRBJ1-1 for the parts outside the CDR3, the full variable domain is DVKVTQSSRYLVKRTGEKVFLECVQDMDHENMFWYRQDPGLGLRLIYFSYDVKMKEKGDIPEGYSVSREKKERFSLILESASTNQTSMYLCASSLKNTEAFFGQGTRLTVV.

The rearrangement uses TRBV9 and TRBJ2-3; tentative D call: TRBD2 (6 bases). The CDR3 loop spans 16 amino acids. Between the trimmed V and J ends, which lost 4 bases and 0 bases, there was a span of 15 bases. Per the germline V gene, CDR1 is SGDLS and CDR2 is YYNGEE. The CDR3 bases are TGTGCCAGCAGCTATACCGGGACTCCTAGCACAGATACGCAGTATTTT. The encoded protein is CASSYTGTPSTDTQYF.

The sample holds a few counts of this clone. In nucleotides, the CDR3 is TGTGCCAGCAGGCCTCAGGGGGTGGAAGCTTTCTTT. It encodes CASRPQGVEAFF. V gene TRBV28 combines with J gene TRBJ1-1, with 7 bases lining up with TRBD1. Germline assignment: CDR1 MDHEN and CDR2 SYDVKM. The CDR3 length is 12 residues. V shed 6 bases and J 8 bases; nucleotides not matched to a gene: 6.

This chain joins TRBV11-2 and TRBJ1-1; D possibly corresponds to TRBD1 (5 bases). CDR3 length equals 12 residues. Germline CDR1 is SGHAT and CDR2 is FQNNGV. Trimming pared 5 bases from V and 10 bases from J, leaving 14 bases between. The CDR3 sequence is CASSTGREAAFF. CDR3 nucleotides: TGTGCCAGCAGCACCGGCAGGGAGGCAGCTTTCTTT.

The CDR3 bases are TGCGCCAGCAGCCAAGATGTCAGGGTCCCTCATGGCTACACCTTC. Protein product: CASSQDVRVPHGYTF. The V call is TRBV4-3, the J call TRBJ1-2; a possible D gene is TRBD1 (5 bases). Germline lookup yields CDR1 LGHNA and CDR2 YSLEER. CDR3 length: 15 amino acids. The V and J ends lost 0 bases and 6 bases respectively, with 14 bases between them.